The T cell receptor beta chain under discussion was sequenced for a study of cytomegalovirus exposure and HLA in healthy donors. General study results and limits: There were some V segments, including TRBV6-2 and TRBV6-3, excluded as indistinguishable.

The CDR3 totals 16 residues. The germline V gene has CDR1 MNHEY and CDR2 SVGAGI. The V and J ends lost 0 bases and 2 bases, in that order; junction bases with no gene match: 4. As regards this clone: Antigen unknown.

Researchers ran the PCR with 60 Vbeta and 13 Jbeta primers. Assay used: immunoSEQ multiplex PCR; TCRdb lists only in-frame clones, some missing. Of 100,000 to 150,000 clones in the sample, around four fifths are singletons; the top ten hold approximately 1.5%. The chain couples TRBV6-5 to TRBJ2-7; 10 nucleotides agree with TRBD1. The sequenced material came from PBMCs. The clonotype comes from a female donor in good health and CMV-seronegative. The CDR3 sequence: CASSYSGTGDTYEQYF. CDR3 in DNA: TGTGCCAGCAGTTACTCGGGGACAGGGGACACCTACGAGCAGTACTTC.